This TCR beta chain is drawn from a study of PD-L1 blockade in urothelial cancer. Profiling relied on immunoSEQ multiplex PCR, and the TCRdb table lists in-frame clones only, not all of them. The profile covers tens of thousands of clones, with about 85% appearing a single time and approximately 2% taken by the ten largest. Time point: peripheral blood 6 weeks after treatment start. The CDR3 has 15 residues. V was pared by 5 bases and J by 3 bases, with 10 bases of the junction left unmatched. CDR1 and CDR2 from the germline V gene are LNHDA and SQIVND (reference sequence). This chain joins TRBV19 and TRBJ2-7, with 7 bases fitting TRBD1. The sequence was collected from a man aged 45-60 years with urothelial cancer. Sequences were derived from PBMCs, sampled around atezolizumab (anti-PD-L1) treatment. CDR3 nucleotide sequence: TGTGCCAGTAGTGAGACAGGGCGTCCGCACTACGAGCAGTACTTC. Translation: CASSETGRPHYEQYF.